This TCR beta chain originates from a study of long-term antiretroviral therapy in people with HIV. With respect to this clone: Antigen specificity is unknown.

Running of the v3.0 immunoSEQ assay took place at survey level. Repertoires were generated with immunoSEQ multiplex PCR, while TCRdb's copy carries only in-frame clones and drops some. The data show 35,000 or so clones, approximately 83% seen once. Study results and caveats: Sampling of blood ran from about 2003 to 2017, and older ART regimens were possibly in use.

CDR3 length equals 15 residues. V lost 4 bases and J lost 7; bases outside the gene matches: 10. Germline-derived CDR1 and CDR2 are MGHDK and SYGVNS. The material was unsorted PBMCs, obtained 2.2 years after starting antiretroviral therapy. The receptor was derived from a man aged 18 to 35 with HIV. The chain links TRBV25-1 to TRBJ2-7; 10 bases fit TRBD1. The CDR3 nucleotides are TGTGCCAGCAGTGGCCGGGACAGGGGACCGTATGAGCAGTACTTC. The encoded protein is CASSGRDRGPYEQYF.